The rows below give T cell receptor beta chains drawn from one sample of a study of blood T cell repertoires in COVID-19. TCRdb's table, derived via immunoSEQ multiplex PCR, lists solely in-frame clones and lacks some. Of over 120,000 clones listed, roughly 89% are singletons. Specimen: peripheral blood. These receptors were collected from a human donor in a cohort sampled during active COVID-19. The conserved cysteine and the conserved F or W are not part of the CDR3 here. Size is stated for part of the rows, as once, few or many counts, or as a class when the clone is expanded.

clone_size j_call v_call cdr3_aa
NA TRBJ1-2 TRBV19 ASSPGQGYGYT
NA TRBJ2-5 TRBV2 ASSLGGAGGQETQY
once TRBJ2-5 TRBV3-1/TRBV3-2 ASSQGELAGGRGETQY
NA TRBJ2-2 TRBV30 AWSILVSNTGELF
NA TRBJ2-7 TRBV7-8 ASSPGLAGANSYEQY
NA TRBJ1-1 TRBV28 ASSFSSRVVREAF
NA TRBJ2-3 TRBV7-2 ASSLMGPLDTQY
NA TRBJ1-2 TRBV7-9 ASSLEDREYGYT
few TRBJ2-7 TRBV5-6 ASSVTGGPYEQY
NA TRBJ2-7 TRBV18 ASSPDRDEQY
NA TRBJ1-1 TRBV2 ASSDLVADTEAF
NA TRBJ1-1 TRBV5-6 ASSFIRTDDTEAF
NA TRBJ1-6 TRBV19 ASSAGKESPLH
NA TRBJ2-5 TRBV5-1 ASSMGTGGETQY
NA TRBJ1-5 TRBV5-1 ASSPGTSIGNQPQH
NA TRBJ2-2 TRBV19 ASRSGGAGGELF
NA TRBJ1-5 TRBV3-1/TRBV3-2 ASSQVPFAGIGAGGNQPQH
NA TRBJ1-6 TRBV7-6 ASSLEAGGSAYNSPLH
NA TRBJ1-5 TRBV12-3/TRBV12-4 ASTIDSNQPQH
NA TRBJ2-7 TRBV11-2 ASSPAGTASYEQY
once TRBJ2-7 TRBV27 ASSISPPGLVSHEQY
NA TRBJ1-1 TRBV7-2 ASSLVTGGTEAF
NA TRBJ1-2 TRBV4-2 ASSQGTRAGDPYGYT
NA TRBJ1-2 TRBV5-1 ASSPRQGGGYGYT
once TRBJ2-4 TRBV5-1 ASSPTGGTAKNIQY
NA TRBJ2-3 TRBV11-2 ASSSTSGARTDTQY
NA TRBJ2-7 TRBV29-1 SVEGQGKGPYEQY
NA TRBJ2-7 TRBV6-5 ASSYGRGVSYEQY
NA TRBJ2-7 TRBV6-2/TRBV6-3 ASSALTGTTEQY
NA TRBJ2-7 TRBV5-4 ASSSSGGISEQY
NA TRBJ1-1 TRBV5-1 ASSTDRLNTEAF
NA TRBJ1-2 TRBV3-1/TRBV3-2 ASSQVLDSPYGYT
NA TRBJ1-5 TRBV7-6 ASSSNSNQPQH
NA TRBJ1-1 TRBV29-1 SVPRTGGTEAF
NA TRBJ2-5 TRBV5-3 ARSLGQRETQY
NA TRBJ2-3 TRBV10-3 AISGVQGTADTQY
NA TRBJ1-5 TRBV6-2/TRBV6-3 ASSRPRSGPGSAQH
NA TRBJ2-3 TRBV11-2 ASSLYGQGTDTQY
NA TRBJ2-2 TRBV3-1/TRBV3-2 ASSQASGNTGELF
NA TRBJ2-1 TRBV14 ASSQYWLGLSDSYNEQF
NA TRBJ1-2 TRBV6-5 ASSHDRGNYGYT
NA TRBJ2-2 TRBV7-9 ASSLQVAGELF
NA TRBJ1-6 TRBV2 ASRAGTANSPLH
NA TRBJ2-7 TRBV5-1 ASSFGTDYEQY
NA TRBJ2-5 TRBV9 ASSEQVIQETQY
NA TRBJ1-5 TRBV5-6 ASSLTGVGQPQH
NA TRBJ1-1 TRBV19 ASSDRDPTRNTEAF
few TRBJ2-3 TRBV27 ASSFTDGITDTQY
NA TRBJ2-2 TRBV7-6 ASSKRTGHTGELF
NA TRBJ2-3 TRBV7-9 ASSKGRSTDTQY
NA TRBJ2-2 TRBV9 ASSLHTGELF
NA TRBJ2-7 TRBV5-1 ASSGGGAGSYEQY
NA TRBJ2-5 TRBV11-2 ASSAAGGSQETQY
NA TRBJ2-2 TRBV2 ATRTGTGDTGELF
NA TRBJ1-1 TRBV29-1 SGGNMNTEAF
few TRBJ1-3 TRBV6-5 ASSQQVSGNTIY
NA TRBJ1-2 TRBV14 ASSQAMGYT
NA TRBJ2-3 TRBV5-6 ASSLPGQGATDTQY
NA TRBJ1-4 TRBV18 ASSPLGEATNEKLF
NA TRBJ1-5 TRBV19 ASSIWTVNNQPQH